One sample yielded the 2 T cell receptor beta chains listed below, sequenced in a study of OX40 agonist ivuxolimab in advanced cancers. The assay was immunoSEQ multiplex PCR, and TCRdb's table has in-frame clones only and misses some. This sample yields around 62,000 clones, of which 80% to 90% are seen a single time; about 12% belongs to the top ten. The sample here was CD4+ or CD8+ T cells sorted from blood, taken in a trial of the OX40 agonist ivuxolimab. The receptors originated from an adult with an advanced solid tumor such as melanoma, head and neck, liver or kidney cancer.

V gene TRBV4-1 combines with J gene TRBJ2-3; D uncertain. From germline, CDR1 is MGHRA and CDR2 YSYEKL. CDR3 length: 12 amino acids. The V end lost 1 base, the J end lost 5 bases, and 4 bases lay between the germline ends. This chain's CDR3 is CASSQGVDTQYF. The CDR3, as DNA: TGCGCCAGCAGCCAAGGGGTAGATACGCAGTATTTT.

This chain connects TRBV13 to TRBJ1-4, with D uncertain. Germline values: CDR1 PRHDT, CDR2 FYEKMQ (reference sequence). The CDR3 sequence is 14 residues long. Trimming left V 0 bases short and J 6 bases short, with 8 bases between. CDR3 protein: CASSLGRRHEKLFF. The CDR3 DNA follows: TGTGCCAGCAGCTTAGGTAGGAGACATGAAAAACTGTTTTTT.